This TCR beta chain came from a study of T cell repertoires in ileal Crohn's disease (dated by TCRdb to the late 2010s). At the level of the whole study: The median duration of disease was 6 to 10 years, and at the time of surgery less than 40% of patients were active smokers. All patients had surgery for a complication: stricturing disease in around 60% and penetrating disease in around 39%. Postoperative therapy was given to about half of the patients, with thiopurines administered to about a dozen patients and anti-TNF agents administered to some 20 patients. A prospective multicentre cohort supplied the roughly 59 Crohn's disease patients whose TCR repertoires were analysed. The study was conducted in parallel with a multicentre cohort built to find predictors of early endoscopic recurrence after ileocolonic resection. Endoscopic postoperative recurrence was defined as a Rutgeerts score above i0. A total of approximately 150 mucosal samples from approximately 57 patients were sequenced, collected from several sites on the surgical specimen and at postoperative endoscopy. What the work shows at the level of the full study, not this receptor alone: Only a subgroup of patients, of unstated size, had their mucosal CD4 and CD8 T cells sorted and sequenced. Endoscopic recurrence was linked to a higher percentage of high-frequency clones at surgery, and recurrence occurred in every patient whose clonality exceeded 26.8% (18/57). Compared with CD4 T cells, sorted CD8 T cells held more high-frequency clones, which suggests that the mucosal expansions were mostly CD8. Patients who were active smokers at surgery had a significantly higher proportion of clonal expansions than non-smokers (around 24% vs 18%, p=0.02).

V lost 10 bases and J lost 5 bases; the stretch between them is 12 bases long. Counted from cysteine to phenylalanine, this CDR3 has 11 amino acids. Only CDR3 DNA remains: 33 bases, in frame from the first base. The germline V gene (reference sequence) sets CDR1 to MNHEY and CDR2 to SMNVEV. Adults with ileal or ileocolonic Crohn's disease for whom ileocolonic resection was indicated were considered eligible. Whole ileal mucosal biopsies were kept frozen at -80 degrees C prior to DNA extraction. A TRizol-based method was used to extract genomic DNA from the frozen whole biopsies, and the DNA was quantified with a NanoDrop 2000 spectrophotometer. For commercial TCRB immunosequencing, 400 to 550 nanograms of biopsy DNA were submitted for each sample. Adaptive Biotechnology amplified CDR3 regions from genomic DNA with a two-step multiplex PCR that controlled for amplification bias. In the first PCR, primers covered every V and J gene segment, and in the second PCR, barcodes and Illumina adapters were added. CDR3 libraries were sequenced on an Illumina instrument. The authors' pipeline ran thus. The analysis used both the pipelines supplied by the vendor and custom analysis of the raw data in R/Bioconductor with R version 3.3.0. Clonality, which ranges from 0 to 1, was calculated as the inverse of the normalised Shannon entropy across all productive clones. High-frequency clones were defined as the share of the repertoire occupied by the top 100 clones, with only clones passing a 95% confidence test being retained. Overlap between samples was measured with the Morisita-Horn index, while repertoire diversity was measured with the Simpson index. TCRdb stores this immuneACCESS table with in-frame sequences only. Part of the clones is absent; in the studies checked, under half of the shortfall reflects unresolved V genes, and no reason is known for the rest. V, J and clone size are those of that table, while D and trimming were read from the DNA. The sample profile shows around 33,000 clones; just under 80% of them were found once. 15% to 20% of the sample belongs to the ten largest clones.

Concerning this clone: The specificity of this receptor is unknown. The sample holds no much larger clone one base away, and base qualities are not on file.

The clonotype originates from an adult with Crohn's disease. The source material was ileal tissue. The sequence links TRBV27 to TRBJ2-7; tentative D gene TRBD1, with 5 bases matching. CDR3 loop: CATLQGNEQYF. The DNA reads TGTGCCACTCTGCAGGGTAACGAGCAGTACTTC.